This T cell receptor (beta chain) was retrieved from a study of response to subunit inactivated influenza vaccine. Findings and caveats of the study: The study's authors posited that every seasonal influenza vaccination enlists few new T cells.

The length of the CDR3 is 13 residues. Trimming shortened V by 5 bases and J by 4 bases, and 11 bases separated the two germline ends. The V gene's germline CDR1 is SEHNR and CDR2 FQNEAQ (reference sequence). On this clonotype itself: The antigen is not known.

TCRdb re-called the RT-PCR reads with MiXCR, one entry per CDR3 protein. The data hold roughly 780,000 distinct CDR3 sequences, with around 20% observed a single time. The sample here was PBMCs from blood, taken 4 to 6 days after vaccination. The chain uses TRBV7-9 and TRBJ1-1, with a possible D match to TRBD1 (6 bases). This receptor was obtained from a man in his fifties or sixties who received an inactivated influenza vaccine. This chain's CDR3 is CASSPDRPTEAFF. CDR3 nucleotides: TGTGCCAGCAGCCCTGACAGGCCCACTGAAGCTTTCTTT.